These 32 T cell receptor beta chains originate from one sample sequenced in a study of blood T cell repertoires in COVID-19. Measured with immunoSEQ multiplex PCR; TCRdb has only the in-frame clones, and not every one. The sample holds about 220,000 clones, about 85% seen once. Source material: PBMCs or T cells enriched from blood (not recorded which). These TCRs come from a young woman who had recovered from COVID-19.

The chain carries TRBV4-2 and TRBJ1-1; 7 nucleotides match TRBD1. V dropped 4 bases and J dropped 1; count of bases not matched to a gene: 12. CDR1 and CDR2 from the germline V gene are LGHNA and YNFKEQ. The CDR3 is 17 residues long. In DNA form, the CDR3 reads TGTGCCAGCAGCCCTCAAAGCCACAGGGGAGCGAACACTGAAGCTTTCTTT. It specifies CASSPQSHRGANTEAFF.

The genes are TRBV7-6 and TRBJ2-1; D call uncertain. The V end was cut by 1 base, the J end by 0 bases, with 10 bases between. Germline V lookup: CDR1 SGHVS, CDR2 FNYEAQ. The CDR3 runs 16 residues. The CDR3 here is CASSLVARSSYNEQFF. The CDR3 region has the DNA TGTGCCAGCAGCTTAGTGGCTAGGAGCTCCTACAATGAGCAGTTCTTC.

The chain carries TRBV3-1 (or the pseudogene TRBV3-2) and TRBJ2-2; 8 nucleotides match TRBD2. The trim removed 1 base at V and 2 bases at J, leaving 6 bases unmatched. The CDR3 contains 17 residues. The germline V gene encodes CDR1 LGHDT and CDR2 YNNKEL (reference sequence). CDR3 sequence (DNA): TGTGCCAGCAGCCAAGTGGAACTAGCGGTAAACACCGGGGAGCTGTTTTTT. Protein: CASSQVELAVNTGELFF.

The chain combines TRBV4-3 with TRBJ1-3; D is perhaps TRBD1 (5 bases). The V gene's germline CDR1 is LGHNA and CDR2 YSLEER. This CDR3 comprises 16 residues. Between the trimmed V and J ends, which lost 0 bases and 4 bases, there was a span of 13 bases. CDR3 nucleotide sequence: TGCGCCAGCAGCCAAGATATAGGGGAAGGCGGAAACACCATATATTTT. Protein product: CASSQDIGEGGNTIYF.

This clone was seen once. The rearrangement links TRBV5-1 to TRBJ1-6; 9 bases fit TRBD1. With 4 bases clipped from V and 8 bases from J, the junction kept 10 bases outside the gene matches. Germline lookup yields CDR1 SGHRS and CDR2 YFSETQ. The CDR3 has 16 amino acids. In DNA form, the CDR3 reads TGCGCCAGCAGCGAGGGGACAGGGAGGTCGGATTCACCCCTCCACTTT. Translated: CASSEGTGRSDSPLHF. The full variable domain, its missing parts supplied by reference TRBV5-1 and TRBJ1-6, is KAGVTQTPRYLIKTRGQQVTLSCSPISGHRSVSWYQQTPGQGLQFLFEYFSETQRNKGNFPGRFSGRQFSNSRSEMNVSTLELGDSALYLCASSEGTGRSDSPLHFGNGTRLTVT.

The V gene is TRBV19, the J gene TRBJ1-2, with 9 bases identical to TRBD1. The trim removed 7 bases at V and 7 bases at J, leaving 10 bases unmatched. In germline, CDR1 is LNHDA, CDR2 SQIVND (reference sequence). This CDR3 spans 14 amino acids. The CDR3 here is CASNERDREGGYTF. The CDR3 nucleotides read TGTGCCAGTAACGAAAGGGACAGGGAAGGTGGCTACACCTTC. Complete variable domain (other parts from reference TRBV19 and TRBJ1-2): DGGITQSPKYLFRKEGQNVTLSCEQNLNHDAMYWYRQDPGQGLRLIYYSQIVNDFQKGDIAEGYSVSREKKESFPLTVTSAQKNPTAFYLCASNERDREGGYTFGSGTRLTVV.

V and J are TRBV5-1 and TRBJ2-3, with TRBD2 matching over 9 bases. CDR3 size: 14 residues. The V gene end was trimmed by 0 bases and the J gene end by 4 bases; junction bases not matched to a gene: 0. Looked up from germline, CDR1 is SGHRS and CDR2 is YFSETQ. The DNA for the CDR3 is TGCGCCAGCAGCTTGGCTAGCGGGGCAGATACGCAGTATTTT. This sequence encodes CASSLASGADTQYF.

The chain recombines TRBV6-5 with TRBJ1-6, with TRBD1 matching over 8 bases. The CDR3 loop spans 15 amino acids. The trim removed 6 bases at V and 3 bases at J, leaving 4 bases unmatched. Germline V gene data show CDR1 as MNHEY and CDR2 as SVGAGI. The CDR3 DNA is TGTGCCAGCAGCCGAGACAGGGGCTATAATTCACCCCTCCACTTT. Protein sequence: CASSRDRGYNSPLHF.

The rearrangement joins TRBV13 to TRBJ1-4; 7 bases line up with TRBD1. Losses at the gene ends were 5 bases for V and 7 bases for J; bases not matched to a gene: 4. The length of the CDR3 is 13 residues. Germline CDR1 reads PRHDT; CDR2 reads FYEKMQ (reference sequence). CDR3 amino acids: CASSPRQGEKLFF. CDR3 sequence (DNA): TGTGCCAGCAGCCCACGACAGGGTGAAAAACTGTTTTTT. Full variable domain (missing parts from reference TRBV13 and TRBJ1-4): AAGVIQSPRHLIKEKRETATLKCYPIPRHDTVYWYQQGPGQDPQFLISFYEKMQSDKGSIPDRFSAQQFSDYHSELNMSSLELGDSALYFCASSPRQGEKLFFGSGTQLSVL.

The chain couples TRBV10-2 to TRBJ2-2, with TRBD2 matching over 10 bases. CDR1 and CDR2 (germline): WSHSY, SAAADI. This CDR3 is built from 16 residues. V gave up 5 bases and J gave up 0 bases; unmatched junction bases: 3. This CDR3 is CASSWLAGANTGELFF. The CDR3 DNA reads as TGCGCCAGCAGTTGGCTAGCGGGGGCGAACACCGGGGAGCTGTTTTTT.

The CDR3 loop reads CASSQTGTANYGYTF. The CDR3 nucleotides are TGCGCCAGCAGCCAAACCGGGACAGCTAACTATGGCTACACCTTC. The rearrangement joins TRBV4-3 to TRBJ1-2, with 7 bases lining up with TRBD1. V lost 2 bases to trimming and J lost 0 bases; unmatched junction nucleotides: 3. The germline gives CDR1 LGHNA, CDR2 YSLEER. This CDR3 has 15 residues.

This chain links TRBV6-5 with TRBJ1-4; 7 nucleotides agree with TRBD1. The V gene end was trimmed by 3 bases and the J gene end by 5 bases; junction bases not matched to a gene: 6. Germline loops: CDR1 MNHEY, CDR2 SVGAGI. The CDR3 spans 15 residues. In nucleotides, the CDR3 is TGTGCCAGCAGTTATGGGGGACAGTGGAATGAAAAACTGTTTTTT. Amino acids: CASSYGGQWNEKLFF.

CDR3 in DNA: TGTGCCACCCGACAGGCGCAGGACTATGGCTACACCTTC. It specifies CATRQAQDYGYTF. This chain uses TRBV10-3 with TRBJ1-2, with D possibly being TRBD1 (6 bases). The CDR3 covers 13 residues. Trimming took 10 bases from V and 3 from J, leaving 15 bases between them. CDR1 is ENHRY and CDR2 is SYGVKD in the germline V gene.

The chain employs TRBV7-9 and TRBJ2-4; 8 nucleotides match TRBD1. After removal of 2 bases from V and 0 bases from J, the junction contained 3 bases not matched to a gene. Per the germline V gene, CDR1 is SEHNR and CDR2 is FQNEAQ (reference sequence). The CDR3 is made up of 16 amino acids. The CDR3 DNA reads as TGTGCCAGCAGCTTACGGACAGGGATAGCCAAAAACATTCAGTACTTC. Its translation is CASSLRTGIAKNIQYF.

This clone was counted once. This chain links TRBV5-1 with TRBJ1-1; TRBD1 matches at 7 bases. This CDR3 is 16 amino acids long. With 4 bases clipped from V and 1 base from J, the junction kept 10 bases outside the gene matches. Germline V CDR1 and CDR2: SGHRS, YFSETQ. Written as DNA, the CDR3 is TGCGCCAGCAGCCCGGGACAGCTACTACGGAACACTGAAGCTTTCTTT. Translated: CASSPGQLLRNTEAFF.

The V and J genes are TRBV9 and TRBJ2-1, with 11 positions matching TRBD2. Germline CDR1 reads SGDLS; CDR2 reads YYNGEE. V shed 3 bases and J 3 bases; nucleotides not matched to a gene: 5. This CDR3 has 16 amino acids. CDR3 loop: CASSAGSGGVYNEQFF. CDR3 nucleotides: TGTGCCAGCAGCGCAGGTAGCGGGGGGGTCTACAATGAGCAGTTCTTC.

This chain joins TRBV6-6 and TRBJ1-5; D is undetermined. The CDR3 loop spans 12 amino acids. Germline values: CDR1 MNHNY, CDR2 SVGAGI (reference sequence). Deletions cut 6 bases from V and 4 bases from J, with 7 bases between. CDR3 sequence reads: CASRTPNQPQHF. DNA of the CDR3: TGTGCCAGCAGGACACCGAATCAGCCCCAGCATTTT.

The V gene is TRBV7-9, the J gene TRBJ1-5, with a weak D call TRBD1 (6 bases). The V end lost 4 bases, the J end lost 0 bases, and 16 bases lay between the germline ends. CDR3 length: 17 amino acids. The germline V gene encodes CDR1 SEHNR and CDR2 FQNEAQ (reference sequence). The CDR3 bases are TGTGCCAGCAGCTCATCCGGGACAACCTTTAGCAATCAGCCCCAGCATTTT. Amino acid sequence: CASSSSGTTFSNQPQHF. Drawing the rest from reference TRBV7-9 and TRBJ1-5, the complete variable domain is DTGVSQNPRHKITKRGQNVTFRCDPISEHNRLYWYRQTLGQGPEFLTYFQNEAQLEKSRLLSDRFSAERPKGSFSTLEIQRTEQGDSAMYLCASSSSGTTFSNQPQHFGDGTRLSIL.

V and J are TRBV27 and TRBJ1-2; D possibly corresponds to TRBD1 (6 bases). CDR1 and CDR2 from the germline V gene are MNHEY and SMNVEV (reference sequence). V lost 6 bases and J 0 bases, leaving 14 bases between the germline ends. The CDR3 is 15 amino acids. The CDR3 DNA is TGTGCCAGCAGCCTCACTTGGACAGCTAACTATGGCTACACCTTC. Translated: CASSLTWTANYGYTF.

The CDR3 reads CSVEDQGQGVDTQYF. The CDR3 region has the DNA TGCAGCGTTGAAGATCAGGGACAGGGAGTAGATACGCAGTATTTT. The chain links TRBV29-1 to TRBJ2-3; 9 positions agree with TRBD1. Trimming took 0 bases from V and 5 from J; bases not matched to a gene: 6. The CDR3 contains 15 residues. Germline CDR1 SQVTM, CDR2 ANQGSEA.

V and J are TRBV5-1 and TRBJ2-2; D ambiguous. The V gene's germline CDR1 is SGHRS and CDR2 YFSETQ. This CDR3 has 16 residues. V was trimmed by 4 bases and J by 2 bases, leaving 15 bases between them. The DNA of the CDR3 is TGCGCCAGCAGCCTAGGTAGCAGAGCAAACACCGGGGAGCTGTTTTTT. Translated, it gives CASSLGSRANTGELFF.

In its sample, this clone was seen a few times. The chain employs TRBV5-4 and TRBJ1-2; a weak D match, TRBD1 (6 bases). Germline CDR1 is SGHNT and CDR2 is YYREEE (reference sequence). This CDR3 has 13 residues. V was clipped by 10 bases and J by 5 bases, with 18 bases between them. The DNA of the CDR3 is TGTGCCTCCCAAACGGGGGGCAAGTATGGCTACACCTTC. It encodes CASQTGGKYGYTF.

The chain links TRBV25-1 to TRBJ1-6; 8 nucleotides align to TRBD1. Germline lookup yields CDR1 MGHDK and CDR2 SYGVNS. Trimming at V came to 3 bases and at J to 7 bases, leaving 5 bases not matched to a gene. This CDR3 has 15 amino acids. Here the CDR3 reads CASSDRTGGNSPLHF. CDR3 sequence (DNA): TGTGCCAGCAGTGACCGAACAGGGGGGAATTCACCCCTCCACTTT.

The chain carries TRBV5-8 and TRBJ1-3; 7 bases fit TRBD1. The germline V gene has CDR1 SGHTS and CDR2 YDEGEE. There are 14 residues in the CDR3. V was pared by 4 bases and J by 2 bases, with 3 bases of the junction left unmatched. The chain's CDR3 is CASSAGTAGNTIYF. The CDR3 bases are TGTGCCAGCAGCGCCGGGACAGCTGGAAACACCATATATTTT.

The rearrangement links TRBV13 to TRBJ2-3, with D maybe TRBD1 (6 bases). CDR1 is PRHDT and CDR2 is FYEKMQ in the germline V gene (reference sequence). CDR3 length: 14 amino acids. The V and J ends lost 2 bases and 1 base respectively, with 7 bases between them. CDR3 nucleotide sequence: TGTGCCAGCAGCTTAAACAGGGGCACAGATACGCAGTATTTT. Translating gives CASSLNRGTDTQYF.

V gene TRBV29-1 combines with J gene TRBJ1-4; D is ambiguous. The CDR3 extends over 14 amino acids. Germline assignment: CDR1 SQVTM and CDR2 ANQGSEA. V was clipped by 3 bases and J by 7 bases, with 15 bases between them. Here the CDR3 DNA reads TGCAGCGTTGAGGTTGCCCCCCGGGGTGAAAAACTGTTTTTT. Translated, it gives CSVEVAPRGEKLFF.

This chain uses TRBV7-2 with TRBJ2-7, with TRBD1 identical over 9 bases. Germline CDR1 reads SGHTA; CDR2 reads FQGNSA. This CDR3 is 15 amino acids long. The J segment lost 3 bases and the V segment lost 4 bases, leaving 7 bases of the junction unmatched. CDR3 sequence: CASSSTGTGIYEQYF. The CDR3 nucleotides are TGTGCCAGCAGCTCGACCGGGACAGGGATCTACGAGCAGTACTTC. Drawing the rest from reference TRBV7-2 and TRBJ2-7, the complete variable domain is GAGVSQSPSNKVTEKGKDVELRCDPISGHTALYWYRQSLGQGLEFLIYFQGNSAPDKSGLPSDRFSAERTGGSVSTLTIQRTQQEDSAVYLCASSSTGTGIYEQYFGPGTRLTVT.

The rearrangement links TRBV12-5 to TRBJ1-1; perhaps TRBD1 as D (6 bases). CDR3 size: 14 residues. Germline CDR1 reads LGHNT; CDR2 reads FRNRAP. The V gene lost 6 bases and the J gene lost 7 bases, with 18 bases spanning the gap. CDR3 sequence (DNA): TGTGCTAGTGGGAGGGGGGGTGAGTACGGTGAAGCTTTCTTT. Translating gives CASGRGGEYGEAFF. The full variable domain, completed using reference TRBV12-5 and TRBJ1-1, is DARVTQTPRHKVTEMGQEVTMRCQPILGHNTVFWYRQTMMQGLELLAYFRNRAPLDDSGMPKDRFSAEMPDATLATLKIQPSEPRDSAVYFCASGRGGEYGEAFFGQGTRLTVV.

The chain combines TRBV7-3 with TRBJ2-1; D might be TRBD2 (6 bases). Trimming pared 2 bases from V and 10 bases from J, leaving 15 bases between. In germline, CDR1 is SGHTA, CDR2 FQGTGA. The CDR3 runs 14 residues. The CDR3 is CASSLSGAGREQFF. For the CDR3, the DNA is TGTGCCAGCAGCTTATCTGGCGCGGGGCGGGAGCAGTTCTTC.

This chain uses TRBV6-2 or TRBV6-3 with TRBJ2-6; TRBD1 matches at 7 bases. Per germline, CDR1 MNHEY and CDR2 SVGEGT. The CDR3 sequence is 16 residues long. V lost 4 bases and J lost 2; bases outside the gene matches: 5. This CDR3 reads CASSSHQGAGANVLTF. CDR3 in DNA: TGTGCCAGCAGTTCACATCAGGGGGCTGGGGCCAACGTCCTGACTTTC.

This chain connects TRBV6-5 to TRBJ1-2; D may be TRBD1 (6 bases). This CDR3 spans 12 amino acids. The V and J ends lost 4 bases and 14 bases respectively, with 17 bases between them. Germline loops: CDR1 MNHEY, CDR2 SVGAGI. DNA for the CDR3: TGTGCCAGCAGTTTCCAGGACAGCGCCATAACCTTC. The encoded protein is CASSFQDSAITF.

The CDR3 loop reads CASSSSGTGVGIHYGYTF. Written as DNA, the CDR3 is TGTGCCAGCTCATCATCCGGGACAGGGGTAGGAATCCACTATGGCTACACCTTC. V and J are TRBV18 and TRBJ1-2; TRBD1 agrees at 10 bases. The CDR3 covers 18 residues. In germline, CDR1 is KGHSH, CDR2 LQKENI. V was pared by 5 bases and J by 3 bases, with 15 bases of the junction left unmatched.